The TCR beta chain under discussion was sequenced for a study of ipilimumab plus nivolumab after autologous stem cell transplantation. Findings and caveats of the study: TCR repertoire, Treg phenotype and gut microbiota reportedly support more study of this approach.

Measured with immunoSEQ multiplex PCR; TCRdb has only the in-frame clones, and not every one. The repertoire holds around 16,000 clones, with 70% to 90% as singletons. Starting 14 to 28 days after autologous transplant, ipilimumab 1 mg/kg was given. CDR3 length: 13 residues. In germline, CDR1 is ENHRY, CDR2 SYGVKD. The V and J ends lost 5 bases and 1 base respectively, with 8 bases between them. A word on this clone: Its antigen is still unknown.

V and J are TRBV10-3 and TRBJ2-5; maybe TRBD1 (6 bases). This TCR was recovered from a male donor with diffuse large B-cell lymphoma. The specimen comprised PBMCs, sampled in a trial of ipilimumab plus nivolumab as post-transplant consolidation. The CDR3 is CAISKDSQETQYF. The CDR3 bases are TGTGCCATCAGTAAGGACAGCCAAGAGACCCAGTACTTC.